These 32 T cell receptor beta chains originate from one sample sequenced in a study of blood T cell repertoires in COVID-19. Some clones are missing from TCRdb's copy, which holds only in-frame ones; the method was immunoSEQ multiplex PCR. This sample has 110,000 to 150,000 clones, with around nine tenths found just once. The sequencing input was peripheral blood. The source of these receptors is a man aged 50 to 60 with active or convalescent COVID-19.

The chain combines TRBV9 with TRBJ1-3, with 8 bases lining up with TRBD1. The V and J ends lost 4 bases and 7 bases, in that order; junction bases with no gene match: 10. The CDR3 extends over 15 amino acids. From germline, CDR1 is SGDLS and CDR2 YYNGEE. The CDR3 sequence: CASSRTTGVSNTIYF. CDR3 DNA: TGTGCCAGCAGCCGTACGACAGGGGTATCGAACACCATATATTTT.

The J gene is TRBJ1-4, the V gene TRBV27; 7 nucleotides align to TRBD1. The CDR3 has 17 amino acids. CDR1 is MNHEY and CDR2 is SMNVEV in the germline V gene (reference sequence). The V segment lost 5 bases and the J segment 7 bases; nucleotides outside the gene matches: 16. The CDR3 nucleotides are TGTGCCAGCAGTCCGCTCGAGACAGGGAGGAGGGGTGAAAAACTGTTTTTT. Translated, it gives CASSPLETGRRGEKLFF.

V usage is TRBV2 and J usage is TRBJ1-6; a weak D match, TRBD1 (6 bases). This CDR3 contains 15 residues. Germline V gene lookup returns CDR1 SNHLY and CDR2 FYNNEI. Trimming took off 8 bases at V and 0 bases at J, with 11 bases between the two ends. The CDR3 spells CASRQESSYNSPLHF. Here the CDR3 DNA reads TGTGCCAGCCGACAGGAGAGCTCCTATAATTCACCCCTCCACTTT.

The chain uses TRBV11-2 and TRBJ1-2; unclear D gene. Germline assignment: CDR1 SGHAT and CDR2 FQNNGV. The CDR3 extends over 14 amino acids. The V gene lost 3 bases and the J gene lost 2 bases, with 10 bases spanning the gap. This CDR3 reads CASSFNGPNYGYTF. The CDR3 bases are TGTGCCAGCAGCTTTAACGGTCCAAACTATGGCTACACCTTC.

The V call is TRBV3-1 (or the pseudogene TRBV3-2), the J call TRBJ2-1; 10 bases are shared with TRBD2. There are 18 residues in the CDR3. Germline CDR1 and CDR2: LGHDT and YNNKEL (reference sequence). V shed 1 base, J shed 8 bases, and the junction held 14 bases outside the gene matches. The CDR3 DNA is TGTGCCAGCAGCCAAGGAACACTAGCGGGAATTGGGGGAGATGAGCAGTTCTTC. It specifies CASSQGTLAGIGGDEQFF.

This sequence joins TRBV6-6 and TRBJ2-7; 8 bases are shared with TRBD1. The CDR3 spans 14 residues. The V segment lost 2 bases and the J segment 2 bases; nucleotides outside the gene matches: 2. The V gene's germline CDR1 is MNHNY and CDR2 SVGAGI (reference sequence). The chain's CDR3 is CASSYTDRAYEQYF. The CDR3 DNA follows: TGTGCCAGCAGTTACACGGACAGGGCCTACGAGCAGTACTTC.

The rearrangement links TRBV13 to TRBJ2-5, with 9 bases identical to TRBD2. The CDR3 spans 17 residues. Losses at the gene ends were 3 bases for V and 0 bases for J; bases not matched to a gene: 8. Germline assignment: CDR1 PRHDT and CDR2 FYEKMQ (reference sequence). The CDR3 DNA reads TGTGCCAGCAGCTTGAGGCTAGCGGGAAGGTACCAAGAGACCCAGTACTTC. Translated, it gives CASSLRLAGRYQETQYF.

This chain connects TRBV28 to TRBJ1-3; perhaps TRBD1 as D (5 bases). This CDR3 has 14 residues. Per germline, CDR1 MDHEN and CDR2 SYDVKM. Trimming removed 4 bases at V and 4 bases at J, with 11 bases between. This CDR3 is CASSSIGHGNTIYF. In nucleotides, the CDR3 is TGTGCCAGCAGTTCAATCGGACACGGAAACACCATATATTTT.

This clone has only a few counts. The chain carries TRBV9 and TRBJ2-6, with 8 bases that match TRBD1. The ends lost 3 bases at V and 2 bases at J; junction bases unmatched: 10. The germline gives CDR1 SGDLS, CDR2 YYNGEE. The CDR3 totals 18 residues. The CDR3 DNA reads TGTGCCAGCAGCGCCCCGACAGGGGACACCCCTGGGGCCAACGTCCTGACTTTC. It codes for CASSAPTGDTPGANVLTF.

The CDR3 here is CASSPKGVRTDTQYF. Written as DNA, the CDR3 is TGTGCCAGCAGCCCTAAGGGGGTCCGCACAGATACGCAGTATTTT. The gene calls are TRBV7-3 and TRBJ2-3; TRBD1 might be the D (6 bases). The CDR3 is 15 residues long. Germline V CDR1 and CDR2: SGHTA, FQGTGA. With 5 bases removed from V and 1 base from J, the gap between germline ends came to 13 bases.

This chain links TRBV24-1 with TRBJ2-2, with D possibly being TRBD2 (6 bases). In germline, CDR1 is KGHDR, CDR2 SFDVKD. The length of the CDR3 is 20 residues. Deletions cut 3 bases from V and 0 bases from J, with 22 bases between. The CDR3 DNA follows: TGTGCCACCAGTGATCCGCGGGGCGGGAAGAAGTCCACGAACACCGGGGAGCTGTTTTTT. Its translation is CATSDPRGGKKSTNTGELFF.

The chain employs TRBV6-5 and TRBJ2-3, with D perhaps TRBD2 (7 bases). CDR1 MNHEY and CDR2 SVGAGI come from the germline V gene. The CDR3 loop spans 14 amino acids. Between the trimmed V and J ends, which lost 7 bases and 6 bases, there was a span of 17 bases. CDR3 coding DNA: TGTGCCAGCAAAAGCCGGGGGGCAGGCGATACGCAGTATTTT. It yields the protein CASKSRGAGDTQYF.

The chain couples TRBV12-3 or TRBV12-4 to TRBJ2-7; 9 bases are shared with TRBD1. This CDR3 spans 13 amino acids. V lost 5 bases and J lost 5; bases outside the gene matches: 4. The CDR3 region is CASSGDRAHEQYF. CDR3 DNA: TGTGCCAGCAGTGGGGACAGGGCCCACGAGCAGTACTTC.

The gene calls are TRBV7-2 and TRBJ1-6; D is unclear. The CDR3 consists of 16 residues. The V gene's germline CDR1 is SGHTA and CDR2 FQGNSA. The ends were cut back, 4 bases at V and 0 bases at J, with 10 bases in the middle. CDR3 nucleotide sequence: TGTGCCAGCAGCTCCCGCGTCACCTCCTATAATTCACCCCTCCACTTT. This encodes CASSSRVTSYNSPLHF.

This chain links TRBV7-3 with TRBJ2-5; D is ambiguous. Germline values: CDR1 SGHTA, CDR2 FQGTGA. The V gene lost 2 bases and the J gene lost 2 bases, with 6 bases spanning the gap. This CDR3 spans 13 amino acids. CDR3 protein: CASSLQQQETQYF. CDR3 nucleotide sequence: TGTGCCAGCAGCTTACAACAGCAAGAGACCCAGTACTTC.

This chain joins TRBV7-9 and TRBJ1-1, with D perhaps TRBD1 (6 bases). Per the germline V gene, CDR1 is SEHNR and CDR2 is FQNEAQ (reference sequence). The ends were cut back, 5 bases at V and 4 bases at J, with 17 bases in the middle. The CDR3 contains 15 residues. The CDR3 region has the DNA TGTGCCAGCAGCCACTTAGCGGGGGCGCCCACTGAAGCTTTCTTT. Protein sequence: CASSHLAGAPTEAFF.

This clone was counted a few times. J is TRBJ1-2 and V is TRBV19; no definite D call. V was cut by 5 bases and J by 7 bases, with 14 bases left in between. Germline V gene data show CDR1 as LNHDA and CDR2 as SQIVND (reference sequence). The length of the CDR3 is 13 residues. For the CDR3, the DNA is TGTGCCAGTAGTTCCCCGGCAGGCTCTGGCTACACCTTC. It encodes CASSSPAGSGYTF.

The chain has TRBV28 and TRBJ1-4; no reliable D call. Germline V gene sequence: CDR1 MDHEN, CDR2 SYDVKM. With 8 bases removed from V and 5 bases from J, the gap between germline ends came to 15 bases. This CDR3 has 14 amino acids. The CDR3 spells CASVTGGKNEKLFF. The CDR3, as DNA: TGTGCCAGCGTTACCGGCGGTAAAAATGAAAAACTGTTTTTT.

This clone was seen only once. The chain joins TRBV5-1 to TRBJ2-3, with 9 nucleotides matching TRBD2. This CDR3 has 16 amino acids. V shed 4 bases and J 6 bases; nucleotides not matched to a gene: 12. Germline assignment: CDR1 SGHRS and CDR2 YFSETQ. The CDR3 DNA reads TGCGCCAGCAGCGCAAGGACTAGCGCACCTCGGGATACGCAGTATTTT. This encodes CASSARTSAPRDTQYF.

The genes are TRBV6-5 and TRBJ1-2, with unresolved D. Germline V gives CDR1 MNHEY, CDR2 SVGAGI. V gave up 2 bases and J gave up 7 bases, with 17 bases separating them. CDR3 length: 15 residues. CDR3: CASSYKFYLAGGYTF. For the CDR3, the DNA is TGTGCCAGCAGTTACAAGTTTTATTTGGCGGGTGGCTACACCTTC.

The CDR3 spells CASSQTSNEQFF. The CDR3, as DNA: TGTGCCAGCAGTCAGACTAGCAACGAGCAGTTCTTC. This chain uses TRBV6-5 with TRBJ2-1; 7 positions agree with TRBD2. The CDR3 runs to 12 residues. Losses at the gene ends were 5 bases for V and 10 bases for J; bases not matched to a gene: 5. The germline V gene encodes CDR1 MNHEY and CDR2 SVGAGI.

The chain employs TRBV21-1 and TRBJ2-5; TRBD1, the table's D call, lacks a check against the DNA. TRBV21-1 is a pseudogene. The CDR3 is 15 residues long. The CDR3 protein is CASSKRQGRAETQYF. The CDR3 bases are TGTGCCAGCAGCAAGAGACAGGGACGCGCGGAGACCCAGTACTTC.

The chain combines TRBV30 with TRBJ2-5; 8 nucleotides line up with TRBD1. Germline CDR1 reads GTSNPN; CDR2 reads SVGIG (reference sequence). The CDR3 has 14 amino acids. V shed 2 bases, J shed 5 bases, and the junction held 7 bases outside the gene matches. The CDR3 region is CAWSPTGGAETQYF. CDR3 coding DNA: TGTGCCTGGAGTCCCACAGGGGGTGCTGAGACCCAGTACTTC.

The J gene is TRBJ2-3, the V gene TRBV5-6, with D possibly matching TRBD2 (5 bases). Trimming cost V 4 bases and J 8 bases, with 14 bases left between them. This CDR3 is built from 13 residues. CDR1 is SGHDT, CDR2 YYEEEE, per germline. Here the CDR3 reads CASSRGRRGTQYF. CDR3 nucleotides: TGTGCCAGCAGCCGCGGACGACGGGGTACGCAGTATTTT. Full variable domain (rest looked up from reference TRBV5-6 and TRBJ2-3): DAGVTQSPTHLIKTRGQQVTLRCSPKSGHDTVSWYQQALGQGPQFIFQYYEEEERQRGNFPDRFSGHQFPNYSSELNVNALLLGDSALYLCASSRGRRGTQYFGPGTRLTVL.

This sequence joins TRBV28 and TRBJ1-2, with D unresolved. Germline-derived CDR1 and CDR2 are MDHEN and SYDVKM. The CDR3 totals 12 residues. With 4 bases removed from V and 5 bases from J, the gap between germline ends came to 8 bases. The CDR3, as DNA: TGTGCCAGCAGTTCCGAGAGGTATGGCTACACCTTC. The encoded protein is CASSSERYGYTF.

V and J are TRBV10-1 and TRBJ2-7, with D tentatively TRBD1 (5 bases). V was trimmed by 3 bases and J by 0 bases, leaving 9 bases between them. CDR3 length: 14 residues. Germline CDR1 and CDR2: WNHNN and SYGVQD (reference sequence). The CDR3 loop is CASSDGRVSYEQYF. CDR3 DNA sequence: TGCGCCAGCAGTGATGGCAGGGTCTCCTACGAGCAGTACTTC.

As for this clone: This sample also contains other DNA sequences that code for the same CDR3. V usage is TRBV29-1 and J usage is TRBJ2-2; 9 nucleotides align to TRBD2. With 4 bases clipped from V and 0 bases from J, the junction kept 0 bases outside the gene matches. Germline V lookup: CDR1 SQVTM, CDR2 ANQGSEA. CDR3 length: 14 residues. The CDR3 DNA is TGCAGCGTTGGACTAGCGGCGAACACCGGGGAGCTGTTTTTT. It encodes CSVGLAANTGELFF.

The V gene is TRBV24-1, the J gene TRBJ2-1, with 14 nucleotides matching TRBD2. The J segment lost 8 bases and the V segment lost 4 bases, leaving 12 bases of the junction unmatched. Germline values: CDR1 KGHDR, CDR2 SFDVKD. The CDR3 spans 18 residues. The CDR3 reads CATSDSRLAGGRLDEQFF. As DNA, the CDR3 is TGTGCCACCAGTGACTCTCGACTAGCGGGAGGGCGTCTTGATGAGCAGTTCTTC.

This chain joins TRBV11-2 and TRBJ2-3; 8 bases match TRBD1. The CDR3 loop spans 16 amino acids. In germline, CDR1 is SGHAT, CDR2 FQNNGV. Germline trimming cut 3 bases from V and 0 bases from J; bases unmatched to any gene: 5. The CDR3: CASSFETGASTDTQYF. The CDR3 coding sequence is TGTGCCAGCAGCTTCGAGACAGGGGCTAGCACAGATACGCAGTATTTT.

The CDR3 sequence is CASSTTSGKAYEQYF. The CDR3 coding sequence is TGCGCCAGCAGCACTACTAGCGGTAAAGCCTACGAGCAGTACTTC. V is TRBV5-1 and J is TRBJ2-7, with 8 positions matching TRBD2. Germline trimming cut 4 bases from V and 2 bases from J; bases unmatched to any gene: 8. Germline loops: CDR1 SGHRS, CDR2 YFSETQ. This CDR3 spans 15 amino acids.

The rearrangement links TRBV6-1 to TRBJ2-5; D possibly corresponds to TRBD1 (6 bases). CDR3 length: 15 amino acids. Trimming removed 0 bases from V and 2 bases from J, with 10 bases in between. The germline gives CDR1 MNHNS, CDR2 SASEGT. The CDR3 DNA reads as TGTGCCAGCAGTGAAGCGCGCAGGGGACAAGAGACCCAGTACTTC. It encodes CASSEARRGQETQYF.

The V gene is TRBV7-2, the J gene TRBJ2-7, with D possibly matching TRBD2 (7 bases). The CDR3 length is 13 residues. Germline CDR1 SGHTA, CDR2 FQGNSA. V was pared by 2 bases and J by 6 bases, with 11 bases between. In nucleotides, the CDR3 is TGTGCCAGCAGCTTACACAGGGAGGGCGAGCAGTACTTC. Its translation: CASSLHREGEQYF.